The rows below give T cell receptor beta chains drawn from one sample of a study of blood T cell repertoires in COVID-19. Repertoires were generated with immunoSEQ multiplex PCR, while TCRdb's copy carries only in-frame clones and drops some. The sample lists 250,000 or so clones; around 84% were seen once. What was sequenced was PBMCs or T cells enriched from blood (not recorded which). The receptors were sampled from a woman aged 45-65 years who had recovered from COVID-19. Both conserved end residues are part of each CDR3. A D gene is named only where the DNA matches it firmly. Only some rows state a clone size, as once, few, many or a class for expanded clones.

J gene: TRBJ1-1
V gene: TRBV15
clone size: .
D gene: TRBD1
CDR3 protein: CATSWDRGNTEAFF
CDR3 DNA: TGTGCCACCAGTTGGGACAGGGGGAACACTGAAGCTTTCTTT

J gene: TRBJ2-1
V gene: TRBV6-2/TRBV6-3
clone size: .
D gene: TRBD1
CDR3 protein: CASSYSKLGDYGTGQFF
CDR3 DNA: TGTGCCAGCAGTTACTCGAAGCTTGGGGATTACGGGACAGGGCAGTTCTTC

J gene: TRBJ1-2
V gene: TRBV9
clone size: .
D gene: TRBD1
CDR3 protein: CASSVAPGGSEGYTF
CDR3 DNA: TGTGCCAGCAGCGTAGCTCCAGGGGGCTCAGAGGGCTACACCTTC

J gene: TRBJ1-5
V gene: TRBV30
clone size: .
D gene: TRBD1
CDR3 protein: CAWGLGSGQINQPQHF
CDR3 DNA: TGTGCCTGGGGACTAGGCTCGGGACAGATAAATCAGCCCCAGCATTTT

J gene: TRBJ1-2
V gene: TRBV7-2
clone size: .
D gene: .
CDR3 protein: CASSSGLGYTF
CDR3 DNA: TGTGCCAGCAGCTCAGGGTTAGGCTACACCTTC

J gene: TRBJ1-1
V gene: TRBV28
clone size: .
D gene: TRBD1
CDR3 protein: CASRRTGVGTEAFF
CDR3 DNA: TGTGCCAGCAGACGGACAGGGGTAGGGACTGAAGCTTTCTTT

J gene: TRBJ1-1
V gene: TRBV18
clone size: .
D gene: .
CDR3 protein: CASSEGGDTEAFF
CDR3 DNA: TGTGCCAGCTCAGAGGGAGGGGACACTGAAGCTTTCTTT

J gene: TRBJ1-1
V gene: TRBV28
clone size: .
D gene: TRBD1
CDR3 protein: CASSAPGQGLNTEAFF
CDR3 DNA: TGTGCCAGCAGTGCCCCGGGACAGGGATTGAACACTGAAGCTTTCTTT

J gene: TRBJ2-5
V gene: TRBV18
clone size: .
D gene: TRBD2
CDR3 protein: CASSPPGTIQETQYF
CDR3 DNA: TGTGCCAGCTCACCACCCGGGACTATCCAAGAGACCCAGTACTTC

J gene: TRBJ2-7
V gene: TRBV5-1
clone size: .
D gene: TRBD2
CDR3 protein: CASSLNREVNFYEQYF
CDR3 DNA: TGCGCCAGCAGCTTGAATCGGGAGGTCAATTTCTACGAGCAGTACTTC

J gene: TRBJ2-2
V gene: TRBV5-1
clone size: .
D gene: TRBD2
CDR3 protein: CASRLAGTNTGELFF
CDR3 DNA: TGCGCCAGCAGACTAGCGGGGACCAACACCGGGGAGCTGTTTTTT

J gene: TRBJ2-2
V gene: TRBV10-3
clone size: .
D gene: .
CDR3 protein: CAIKRGGTGELFF
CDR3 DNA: TGTGCCATCAAAAGGGGAGGCACCGGGGAGCTGTTTTTT

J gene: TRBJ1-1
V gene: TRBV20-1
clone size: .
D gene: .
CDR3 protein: CSAPWGGQAFF
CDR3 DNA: TGCAGTGCTCCATGGGGGGGGCAAGCTTTCTTT

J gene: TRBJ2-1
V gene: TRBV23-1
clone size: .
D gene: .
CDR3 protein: CASSRLNWVPEDNEQFF
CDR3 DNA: TGCGCCAGCAGTCGGCTCAACTGGGTTCCGGAGGACAATGAGCAGTTCTTC

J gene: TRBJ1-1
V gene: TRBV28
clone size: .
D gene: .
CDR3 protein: CASSLVSNTEAFF
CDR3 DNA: TGTGCCAGCAGTTTAGTCTCTAACACTGAAGCTTTCTTT

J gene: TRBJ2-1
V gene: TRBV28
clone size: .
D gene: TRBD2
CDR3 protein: CASRGKLAGGPFPYNEQFF
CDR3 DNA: TGTGCCAGCAGGGGTAAACTAGCGGGAGGGCCTTTCCCCTACAATGAGCAGTTCTTC

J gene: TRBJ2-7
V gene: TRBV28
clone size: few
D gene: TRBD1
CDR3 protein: CASSHTPDRGLNYEQYF
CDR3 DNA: TGTGCCAGCAGTCACACCCCCGACAGGGGTCTTAACTACGAGCAGTACTTC

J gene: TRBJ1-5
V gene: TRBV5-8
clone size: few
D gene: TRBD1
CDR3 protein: CASSFGVEGQGRQPQHF
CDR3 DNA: TGTGCCAGCAGCTTTGGGGTTGAGGGACAGGGACGTCAGCCCCAGCATTTT

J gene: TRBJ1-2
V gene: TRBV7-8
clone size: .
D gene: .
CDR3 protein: CASSSRMTGLLGYTF
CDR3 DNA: TGTGCCAGCAGCTCGCGGATGACAGGTCTACTGGGCTACACCTTC

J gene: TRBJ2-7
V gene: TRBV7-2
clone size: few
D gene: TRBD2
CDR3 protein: CASSFDPSGRFEQYF
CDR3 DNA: TGTGCCAGCAGCTTCGACCCTAGCGGGAGGTTCGAGCAGTACTTC

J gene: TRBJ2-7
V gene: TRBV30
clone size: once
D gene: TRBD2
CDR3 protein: CAWGGSGRKPRGAPYEQYF
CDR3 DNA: TGTGCCTGGGGGGGCAGCGGGAGGAAACCAAGGGGGGCCCCCTACGAGCAGTACTTC

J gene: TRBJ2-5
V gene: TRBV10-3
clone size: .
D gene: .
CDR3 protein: CAISESDSQETQYF
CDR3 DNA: TGTGCCATCAGTGAGTCCGACAGCCAAGAGACCCAGTACTTC

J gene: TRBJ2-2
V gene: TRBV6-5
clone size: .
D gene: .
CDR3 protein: CASRQGGGTGELFF
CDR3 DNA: TGTGCCAGCAGACAGGGAGGGGGCACCGGGGAGCTGTTTTTT

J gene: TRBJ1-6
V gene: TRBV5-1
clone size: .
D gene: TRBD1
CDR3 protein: CASSIRDSSYNSPLHF
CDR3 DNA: TGCGCCAGCAGCATCCGGGACAGTTCCTATAATTCACCCCTCCACTTT

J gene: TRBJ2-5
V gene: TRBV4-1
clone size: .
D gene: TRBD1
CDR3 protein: CASSQDRTGGQRETQYF
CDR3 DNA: TGCGCCAGCAGCCAAGATAGGACAGGGGGGCAAAGGGAGACCCAGTACTTC

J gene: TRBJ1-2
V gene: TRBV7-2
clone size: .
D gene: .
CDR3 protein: CASSSPLEGNYGYTF
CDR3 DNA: TGTGCCAGCAGCTCCCCCTTGGAGGGTAACTATGGCTACACCTTC

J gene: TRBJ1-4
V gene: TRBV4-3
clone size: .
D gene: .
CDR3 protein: CASSQVFGGGEKLFF
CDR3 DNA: TGCGCCAGCAGCCAAGTTTTTGGGGGGGGCGAAAAACTGTTTTTT